The next 28 T cell receptor beta chains were all read from a single sample in a study of shared clonotypes between healthy human individuals. Profiled with immunoSEQ multiplex PCR; TCRdb holds only in-frame clones, not every one. Here the sample spans approximately 100,000 clones, around 71% being singletons. Sequenced: memory CD8+ T cells sorted from blood. Subset denoted: CD45RO+ cells pooled with CCR7-negative TemRA cells. The origin of the receptors is a woman aged 25 to 39 in good health.

The rearrangement links TRBV13 to TRBJ1-1; D not resolved. CDR1 is PRHDT, CDR2 FYEKMQ, per germline (reference sequence). There are 13 residues in the CDR3. V was clipped by 1 base and J by 4 bases, with 7 bases between them. CDR3 sequence reads: CASSLVWFTEAFF. In DNA form, the CDR3 reads TGTGCCAGCAGCTTAGTATGGTTCACTGAAGCTTTCTTT.

For the CDR3, the DNA is TGTGCCAGCAGCTTAGGTGGATCCGACTCTGGGAACGAGCAGTACTTC. This translates into CASSLGGSDSGNEQYF. The rearrangement joins TRBV7-6 to TRBJ2-5, with no clear D. The J call could be wrong; TRBJ2-7 is a better fit for the DNA end. There are 16 residues in the CDR3. Germline CDR1 and CDR2: SGHVS and FNYEAQ.

The chain joins TRBV7-9 to TRBJ1-3, with D tentatively TRBD1 (6 bases). Trimming took 4 bases from V and 6 from J, leaving 13 bases between them. The CDR3 spans 14 residues. The germline CDR1 and CDR2 sequences are SEHNR and FQNEAQ (reference sequence). The CDR3 DNA is TGTGCCAGCAGCTGGGGGGCAGCCCCAAACACCATATATTTT. It specifies CASSWGAAPNTIYF. Complete variable domain (other parts from reference TRBV7-9 and TRBJ1-3): DTGVSQNPRHKITKRGQNVTFRCDPISEHNRLYWYRQTLGQGPEFLTYFQNEAQLEKSRLLSDRFSAERPKGSFSTLEIQRTEQGDSAMYLCASSWGAAPNTIYFGEGSWLTVV.

The chain combines TRBV28 with TRBJ2-3; no clear D. Germline V CDR1 and CDR2: MDHEN, SYDVKM. The CDR3 runs to 14 residues. Between the trimmed V and J ends, which lost 5 bases and 0 bases, there was a span of 9 bases. CDR3: CASSPAKSTDTQYF. The CDR3 DNA reads as TGTGCCAGCAGTCCGGCCAAGAGCACAGATACGCAGTATTTT.

This clone has only one observation. V gene TRBV28 combines with J gene TRBJ2-5, with 11 positions matching TRBD2. J gave up 3 bases and V 5 bases, and 2 bases lay outside the gene matches. Germline V gene sequence: CDR1 MDHEN, CDR2 SYDVKM. The CDR3 covers 14 residues. The DNA for the CDR3 is TGTGCCAGCAGTCAACTAGCGGGGGAAGAGACCCAGTACTTC. This sequence encodes CASSQLAGEETQYF.

This clone has at least ten counts. The rearrangement links TRBV25-1 to TRBJ2-7; D possibly corresponds to TRBD1 (6 bases). CDR1 and CDR2 from the germline V gene are MGHDK and SYGVNS. This CDR3 is 13 amino acids long. The ends were cut back, 6 bases at V and 2 bases at J, with 11 bases in the middle. The CDR3 is CASSRDTTYEQYF. The CDR3 nucleotides are TGTGCCAGCAGCAGGGACACAACCTACGAGCAGTACTTC.

This chain connects TRBV6-1 to TRBJ1-1; D is unclear. V was trimmed by 2 bases and J by 8 bases, leaving 15 bases between them. The length of the CDR3 is 14 residues. Germline CDR1 MNHNS, CDR2 SASEGT. This chain's CDR3 is CASSELLRIREAFF. The DNA for the CDR3 is TGTGCCAGCAGTGAATTGCTCCGAATAAGAGAAGCTTTCTTT.

Only a few counts were recorded for this clone. This rearrangement joins TRBV13 to TRBJ2-7; 12 bases fit TRBD2. V was clipped by 6 bases and J by 4 bases; unmatched bases: 7. The V gene's germline CDR1 is PRHDT and CDR2 FYEKMQ (reference sequence). The CDR3 is 15 amino acids. The CDR3 DNA is TGTGCCAGCAGGGGCGCGACTAGCGGGAGTTACGAGCAGTACTTC. It encodes CASRGATSGSYEQYF.

The chain joins TRBV5-6 to TRBJ2-6; 8 positions agree with TRBD2. The germline CDR1 and CDR2 sequences are SGHDT and YYEEEE. J was trimmed by 2 bases and V by 6 bases; bases with no gene match: 10. The CDR3 runs to 17 residues. CDR3 nucleotides: TGTGCCAGCACCCCGCGGGGGGCGCTAACTGGGGCCAACGTCCTGACTTTC. Translation gives CASTPRGALTGANVLTF.

The rearrangement uses TRBV28 and TRBJ2-1; either TRBD1 or TRBD2 may fit D (6 bases each). The CDR3 sequence is 14 residues long. The V gene's germline CDR1 is MDHEN and CDR2 SYDVKM. The V end lost 8 bases, the J end lost 0 bases, and 11 bases lay between the germline ends. The CDR3 nucleotides are TGTGCCAGCCTAGGGGGGAGCTCCTACAATGAGCAGTTCTTC. Its translation: CASLGGSSYNEQFF.

The table lists this clone with a count of one. J is TRBJ2-1 and V is TRBV5-8; TRBD2 matches 8 bases. The V gene end was trimmed by 4 bases and the J gene end by 1 base; junction bases not matched to a gene: 4. In germline, CDR1 is SGHTS, CDR2 YDEGEE. The CDR3 spans 15 residues. CDR3 in amino acids: CASSLGLVSYNEQFF. CDR3 sequence (DNA): TGTGCCAGCAGCCTGGGACTAGTTTCCTACAATGAGCAGTTCTTC.

This clone was counted only a few times. The chain couples TRBV11-2 to TRBJ2-3; tentatively, D is TRBD1 or TRBD2 (5 bases each). V shed 5 bases and J shed 8 bases, with 20 bases lying between them. Germline V gene sequence: CDR1 SGHAT, CDR2 FQNNGV. The CDR3 runs to 15 residues. The CDR3 nucleotides are TGTGCCAGCAGCGGGGGTGTCAGTTCCACGGGTACGCAGTATTTT. The encoded protein is CASSGGVSSTGTQYF.

This chain connects TRBV25-1 to TRBJ1-3; D is undetermined. The V and J ends lost 3 bases and 4 bases respectively, with 10 bases between them. The CDR3 loop spans 14 amino acids. CDR1 MGHDK and CDR2 SYGVNS come from the germline V gene. DNA of the CDR3: TGTGCCAGCAGTGATCTGGGGAGCGGAAACACCATATATTTT. It specifies CASSDLGSGNTIYF.

Comment on this clone: One end of the junction fails to match germline, which may point to a read error. The V and J genes are TRBV5-6 and TRBJ2-7; the D gene is possibly TRBD1 (6 bases). Germline V gives CDR1 SGHDT, CDR2 YYEEEE. The CDR3 is made up of 13 amino acids. The chain's CDR3 is CASRSTGSYGQYF. The CDR3 DNA is TGTGCCAGCAGGTCGACAGGCTCCTACGGGCAGTACTTC.

The rearrangement uses TRBV29-1 and TRBJ1-4; D gene uncertain. V was cut by 3 bases and J by 0 bases, with 5 bases left in between. This CDR3 region has 13 residues. Germline-derived CDR1 and CDR2 are SQVTM and ANQGSEA. CDR3: CSVDGATNEKLFF. The CDR3 nucleotides are TGCAGCGTTGATGGTGCAACTAATGAAAAACTGTTTTTT.

This chain links TRBV7-9 with TRBJ2-1; D unresolved. This CDR3 comprises 14 residues. The V gene's germline CDR1 is SEHNR and CDR2 FQNEAQ (reference sequence). Trimming took off 1 base at V and 4 bases at J, with 8 bases between the two ends. CDR3 bases: TGTGCCAGCAGCTTAGAAGGGATATACAATGAGCAGTTCTTC. It yields the protein CASSLEGIYNEQFF.

This clone has only a few counts. The V and J genes are TRBV9 and TRBJ2-4, with TRBD2 identical over 7 bases. V shed 0 bases and J 8 bases; nucleotides not matched to a gene: 5. The CDR3 covers 14 residues. CDR1 is SGDLS and CDR2 is YYNGEE in the germline V gene. Here the CDR3 reads CASSVGGGSDIQYF. CDR3 sequence (DNA): TGTGCCAGCAGCGTAGGTGGCGGGAGTGACATTCAGTACTTC.

Sample share makes this clone medium-sized (0.01 to 0.1%). This chain links TRBV15 with TRBJ2-3; weak D call: TRBD2 (5 bases). V lost 3 bases and J lost 2, with 12 bases in between. This CDR3 spans 15 amino acids. CDR1 is LNHNV, CDR2 YYDKDF, per germline (reference sequence). CDR3 residues: CATSSGAEITDTQYF. The CDR3 DNA is TGTGCCACCAGCAGCGGAGCGGAGATCACAGATACGCAGTATTTT. The entire variable domain, with the rest obtained from reference TRBV15 and TRBJ2-3, is as follows: DAMVIQNPRYQVTQFGKPVTLSCSQTLNHNVMYWYQQKSSQAPKLLFHYYDKDFNNEADTPDNFQSRRPNTSFCFLDIRSPGLGDTAMYLCATSSGAEITDTQYFGPGTRLTVL.

On this clone: Other nucleotide sequences in the sample specify the same CDR3. V and J are TRBV9 and TRBJ2-3; D may be TRBD1 or TRBD2 (6 bases each). The CDR3 extends over 14 amino acids. Trimming left V 0 bases short and J 5 bases short, with 10 bases between. Germline V CDR1 and CDR2: SGDLS, YYNGEE. The CDR3 loop reads CASSVGGAGDTQYF. CDR3 nucleotides: TGTGCCAGCAGCGTAGGGGGGGCTGGAGATACGCAGTATTTT.

The chain links TRBV2 to TRBJ1-6; D call uncertain. CDR3 length: 12 residues. CDR1 is SNHLY and CDR2 is FYNNEI in the germline V gene. Trimming took 5 bases from V and 7 from J, leaving 6 bases between them. The CDR3 spells CASSPPNSPLHF. In nucleotides, the CDR3 is TGTGCCAGCAGTCCGCCAAATTCACCCCTCCACTTT.

This sequence joins TRBV5-6 and TRBJ2-3; 11 bases align to TRBD2. After removal of 2 bases from V and 3 bases from J, the junction contained 11 bases not matched to a gene. The CDR3 spans 18 residues. Germline CDR1 is SGHDT and CDR2 is YYEEEE. The CDR3 reads CASSFFSTSGSLTDTQYF. CDR3 bases: TGTGCCAGCAGCTTCTTCTCTACTAGCGGGAGTTTGACAGATACGCAGTATTTT.

The chain has TRBV14 and TRBJ2-5, with D possibly matching TRBD2 (6 bases). The CDR3 has 18 amino acids. V was trimmed by 4 bases and J by 1 base, leaving 22 bases between them. Per the germline V gene, CDR1 is SGHDN and CDR2 is FVKESK. For the CDR3, the DNA is TGTGCCAGCAGCCCGCAAGTAGTGGGTCGCGGGGTCCAAGAGACCCAGTACTTC. It codes for CASSPQVVGRGVQETQYF.

Comments on this clone: The same CDR3 is also encoded by other DNA sequences in this sample. The rearrangement links TRBV5-4 to TRBJ2-5; no clear D. V was pared by 4 bases and J by 3 bases, with 10 bases between. Looked up from germline, CDR1 is SGHNT and CDR2 is YYREEE (reference sequence). This CDR3 is built from 13 residues. This CDR3 is CASSLESEETQYF. CDR3 nucleotides: TGTGCCAGCAGCCTTGAGTCAGAAGAGACCCAGTACTTC. Together with reference TRBV5-4 and TRBJ2-5, the CDR3 gives the full variable domain: ETGVTQSPTHLIKTRGQQVTLRCSSQSGHNTVSWYQQALGQGPQFIFQYYREEENGRGNFPPRFSGLQFPNYSSELNVNALELDDSALYLCASSLESEETQYFGPGTRLLVL.

The chain links TRBV4-1 to TRBJ2-5; TRBD2 matches at 14 bases. The CDR3 length is 17 residues. Germline CDR1 is MGHRA and CDR2 is YSYEKL. Trimming removed 5 bases from V and 4 bases from J; junction bases left unmatched: 9. The CDR3 protein is CASSSGTSGSGLETQYF. The CDR3 bases are TGCGCCAGCAGCTCCGGGACTAGCGGGAGCGGCTTAGAGACCCAGTACTTC.

V usage is TRBV27 and J usage is TRBJ1-5; a possible D gene is TRBD1 (5 bases). CDR1 and CDR2 from the germline V gene are MNHEY and SMNVEV (reference sequence). The CDR3 extends over 15 amino acids. V lost 7 bases to trimming and J lost 2 bases, with 15 bases between them. Written as DNA, the CDR3 is TGTGCCAGCAAGTTGGGCACAGGAGGCAATCAGCCCCAGCATTTT. Protein sequence: CASKLGTGGNQPQHF.

The J gene is TRBJ2-1, the V gene TRBV13; D is unresolved. The CDR3 runs to 12 residues. V lost 8 bases and J 8 bases, leaving 13 bases between the germline ends. Germline assignment: CDR1 PRHDT and CDR2 FYEKMQ (reference sequence). The CDR3 protein is CASGKRVHEQFF. The CDR3 coding sequence is TGTGCCAGCGGAAAGCGCGTGCATGAGCAGTTCTTC.

About this clone itself: Only one base separates this from a far larger clonotype, so it likely reflects a read error. The chain recombines TRBV6-1 with TRBJ2-2; 9 bases align to TRBD2. From germline, CDR1 is MNHNS and CDR2 SASEGT. This CDR3 spans 14 amino acids. J lost 3 bases, V lost 4 bases, and 0 bases had no gene match. CDR3 in amino acids: CASSGLADTGELFF. The CDR3, as DNA: TGTGCCAGCAGTGGACTAGCGGACACCGGGGAGCTGTTTTTT.

As DNA, the CDR3 is TGCGCCAGCAGCCAAGTGTCGGAATACGAGCAGTACTTC. It translates to CASSQVSEYEQYF. The chain has TRBV4-1 and TRBJ2-5, with unresolved D. The J call may be wrong; the DNA end is better matched by TRBJ2-7. The CDR3 consists of 13 residues. Germline values: CDR1 MGHRA, CDR2 YSYEKL.